Presented here are 5 T cell receptor beta chains from one specimen sequenced in a study of cytomegalovirus exposure and HLA in healthy donors. PCR involved 60 Vbeta and 13 Jbeta primers. This table comes from immunoSEQ multiplex PCR, and its TCRdb copy is limited to in-frame clones, with some not included. The sample yields tens of thousands of clones, 90% seen once. The source material was PBMCs. Receptors originate from a woman under 30 in good health and CMV-seronegative.

The rearrangement links TRBV19 to TRBJ2-1, with TRBD2 matching over 11 bases. This CDR3 comprises 15 residues. V lost 7 bases, J lost 9 bases, and 11 bases stayed unmatched. In germline, CDR1 is LNHDA, CDR2 SQIVND (reference sequence). The CDR3 DNA sequence: TGTGCCAGTACCCATGGGGGACTAGCGGTCTCTGAGCAGTTCTTC. Translated, it gives CASTHGGLAVSEQFF. Drawing the rest from reference TRBV19 and TRBJ2-1, the complete variable domain is DGGITQSPKYLFRKEGQNVTLSCEQNLNHDAMYWYRQDPGQGLRLIYYSQIVNDFQKGDIAEGYSVSREKKESFPLTVTSAQKNPTAFYLCASTHGGLAVSEQFFGPGTRLTVL.

CDR3 sequence (DNA): TGTGCCAGCAGCCGGGGGGGGGAGACCCAGTACTTC. This translates into CASSRGGETQYF. The chain combines TRBV27 with TRBJ2-5, with 8 bases identical to TRBD2. The trim removed 6 bases at V and 5 bases at J, leaving 2 bases unmatched. This CDR3 is 12 amino acids long. Germline loops: CDR1 MNHEY, CDR2 SMNVEV (reference sequence).

This chain uses TRBV6-5 with TRBJ1-1; perhaps TRBD1 as D (5 bases). Germline V gives CDR1 MNHEY, CDR2 SVGAGI. V was shortened by 6 bases and J by 5 bases, with 13 bases between the two germline ends. There are 13 residues in the CDR3. The CDR3 sequence: CASSIRAGTEAFF. The CDR3 nucleotides are TGTGCCAGCAGCATCAGGGCGGGGACTGAAGCTTTCTTT.

The rearrangement joins TRBV2 to TRBJ1-5, with 7 bases identical to TRBD1. The germline V gene has CDR1 SNHLY and CDR2 FYNNEI. V was pared by 2 bases and J by 6 bases, with 4 bases of the junction left unmatched. The CDR3 runs to 14 residues. The DNA of the CDR3 is TGTGCCAGCAGTGAATCGACAGGGCGTCAGCCCCAGCATTTT. It encodes CASSESTGRQPQHF.

V gene TRBV15 combines with J gene TRBJ2-5; D perhaps matches TRBD1 (6 bases). V was clipped by 0 bases and J by 5 bases, with 13 bases between them. Germline V gives CDR1 LNHNV, CDR2 YYDKDF (reference sequence). The CDR3 totals 15 residues. The CDR3 sequence is CATSRDLRGSETQYF. The CDR3 DNA follows: TGTGCCACCAGCAGAGATCTTAGGGGGTCGGAGACCCAGTACTTC.